A selection of T cell receptor beta chains follows, all from one sample in a study of T cell responses to AZD1222 COVID-19 vaccine. Profiled with immunoSEQ multiplex PCR; TCRdb holds only in-frame clones, not every one. Here the sample spans about 140,000 clones, roughly nine tenths being singletons. This specimen consisted of peripheral blood, obtained on day 0 of AZD1222 vaccination. These receptor sequences come from an adult in good health. Each CDR3 is given with its conserved first and last residue. The order of the fields is V gene, CDR3 length, clone size, D gene, J gene, CDR3 DNA, CDR3 protein. D genes are given only for firm matches. A clone size is listed for some rows: how often the clone was seen (once, few, many), or a class if it is expanded.

>TRBV4-1|19|-|-|TRBJ2-6
TGCGCCAGCAGCCACTGGGTGGGGGCCTATCCCTCTGGGGCCAACGTCCTGACTTTC
CASSHWVGAYPSGANVLTF
>TRBV28|15|-|-|TRBJ2-7
TGTGCCAGCAGGTCTACAGGGAAGAGCCTCTACGAGCAGTACTTC
CASRSTGKSLYEQYF
>TRBV7-3|13|-|-|TRBJ2-1
TGTGCCAGCAGCTCCACTAGTTTTCATGAGCAGTTCTTC
CASSSTSFHEQFF
>TRBV19|16|-|-|TRBJ1-3
TGTGCCATAAACCCACCCCAGGGATCCTCTGGAAACACCATATATTTT
CAINPPQGSSGNTIYF
>TRBV19|15|-|-|TRBJ1-3
TGTGCCAGTAGTCACGACTGGAGCTCTGGAAACACCATATATTTT
CASSHDWSSGNTIYF
>TRBV19|14|-|-|TRBJ1-1
TGTGCCAGTAGTATAGGCCCGTGGAACACTGAAGCTTTCTTT
CASSIGPWNTEAFF
>TRBV6-2/TRBV6-3|11|-|-|TRBJ2-7
TGTGCCAGCAGTGACTCCTACGAGCAGTACTTC
CASSDSYEQYF
>TRBV5-1|18|-|TRBD2|TRBJ2-5
TGCGCCAGCAGTTTGGGACTAGCGGGAGTGGGGCGACAAGAGACCCAGTACTTC
CASSLGLAGVGRQETQYF
>TRBV30|16|-|-|TRBJ2-5
TGTGCCTGGAGTGGACCTCGGGTTAGCGGCCAAGAGACCCAGTACTTC
CAWSGPRVSGQETQYF
>TRBV7-2|15|-|TRBD1|TRBJ1-4
TGTGCCAGCAGCATTGCCGGGACAGGGCAGGGAAAACTGTTTTTT
CASSIAGTGQGKLFF
>TRBV12-3/TRBV12-4|13|-|TRBD1|TRBJ1-6
TGTGCCAGCAGACTCGGGACAGTTTCACCCCTCCACTTT
CASRLGTVSPLHF
>TRBV16|16|-|TRBD1|TRBJ2-7
TGTGCCAGCAGCCAATCTCTGTCGGGGACAGGGGGCGAGCAGTACTTC
CASSQSLSGTGGEQYF
>TRBV7-3|14|few|-|TRBJ2-2
TGTGCCAGCAGCTTAGCCGGGAACACCGGGGAGCTGTTTTTT
CASSLAGNTGELFF
>TRBV7-2|13|-|-|TRBJ1-1
TGTGCCAGCAGCTTTCGTCCGGAGGCTGAAGCTTTCTTT
CASSFRPEAEAFF
>TRBV4-3|14|once|TRBD2|TRBJ2-5
TGCGCCAGCAGCCCGGGACTAAGCCAAGAGACCCAGTACTTC
CASSPGLSQETQYF
>TRBV24-1|14|-|TRBD1|TRBJ1-5
TGTGCCACCAGGGGACAGGGGGCCGGGCAGCCCCAGCATTTT
CATRGQGAGQPQHF
>TRBV18|17|-|-|TRBJ2-3
TGTGCCAGCTCACCAAATGAAGAGACAGGGAGGTCAGATACGCAGTATTTT
CASSPNEETGRSDTQYF
>TRBV5-6|17|once|TRBD1|TRBJ1-2
TGTGCCAGCAGCTTCCTGCAGGGGGTAACCGTGGACTATGGCTACACCTTC
CASSFLQGVTVDYGYTF
>TRBV6-5|15|-|-|TRBJ1-2
TGTGCCAGCAGTTATTGGAGCGGGGGCGGCTATGGCTACACCTTC
CASSYWSGGGYGYTF
>TRBV2|13|-|-|TRBJ1-4
TGTGCCAGCAGTGGAGGGGTTTCCGAAAAACTGTTTTTT
CASSGGVSEKLFF
>TRBV7-3|15|-|TRBD2|TRBJ2-2
TGTGCCAGCAGCTTAACGGCGGGGGGCACCGGGGAGCTGTTTTTT
CASSLTAGGTGELFF
>TRBV12-3/TRBV12-4|13|-|-|TRBJ2-7
TGTGCCACCAAAGACTATGAAGGCTACGAGCAGTACTTC
CATKDYEGYEQYF
>TRBV20-1|16|few|TRBD2|TRBJ2-1
TGCAGTGCTAGTCACCTTATAGCGGGAGATCGGAATGAGCAGTTCTTC
CSASHLIAGDRNEQFF
>TRBV6-2/TRBV6-3|19|-|TRBD2|TRBJ2-1
TGTGCCAGCAGTTACTCGGTGGGAGGGCCCGAGAGCTCCTACAATGAGCAGTTCTTC
CASSYSVGGPESSYNEQFF
>TRBV3-1/TRBV3-2|13|-|-|TRBJ2-5
TGTGCCAGCAGCCAGGCAGGTTTAGAGACCCAGTACTTC
CASSQAGLETQYF
>TRBV11-1|14|once|-|TRBJ2-1
TGTGCCAGCAGCTTGCAGGGTTCCTACAATGAGCAGTTCTTC
CASSLQGSYNEQFF
>TRBV5-1|15|few|TRBD1|TRBJ2-7
TGCGCCAGCAGCTGGACAGGGTCGGGCTCCTACGAGCAGTACTTC
CASSWTGSGSYEQYF
>TRBV5-1|16|-|TRBD2|TRBJ2-1
TGCGCCAGCAGCTTGGCCGGCGGGAGTGGATACAATGAGCAGTTCTTC
CASSLAGGSGYNEQFF
>TRBV2|11|-|TRBD1|TRBJ2-7
TGTGCCAGCAGACAGGGGGACGAGCAGTACTTC
CASRQGDEQYF
>TRBV5-1|15|-|-|TRBJ1-1
TGCGCCAGCAGCTTGCAGGCAGGCTGGGGCGCCGAAGCTTTCTTT
CASSLQAGWGAEAFF
>TRBV4-3|17|-|-|TRBJ2-3
TGCGCCAGCAGCCAAGATCGAGGTAAACCCCTCACAGATACGCAGTATTTT
CASSQDRGKPLTDTQYF
>TRBV6-6|15|once|-|TRBJ1-5
TGTGCCAGCAGTTACTCATACCAGAGGAGTCAGCCCCAGCATTTT
CASSYSYQRSQPQHF
>TRBV19|12|-|TRBD1|TRBJ1-2
TGTGCCAGTAGCGGACAGGGTGGTGGCTACACCTTC
CASSGQGGGYTF
>TRBV2|15|-|TRBD1|TRBJ2-5
TGTGCCAGCAGTCCCGGTCAGGGGGCGTCGAAGACCCAGTACTTC
CASSPGQGASKTQYF
>TRBV9|16|-|TRBD1|TRBJ2-7
TGTGCCAGCAGCGCAACCGGGACAGCCGCGGTCGACGAGCAGTACTTC
CASSATGTAAVDEQYF
>TRBV7-8|19|-|TRBD1|TRBJ1-1
TGTGCCAGCAGCTCCCGTTTGGCCCGGACAGGGGAACTGAACACTGAAGCTTTCTTT
CASSSRLARTGELNTEAFF
>TRBV6-2/TRBV6-3|14|once|TRBD1|TRBJ2-7
TGTGCCAGCAGTTACGGACAGGCGAGCTACGAGCAGTACTTC
CASSYGQASYEQYF
>TRBV4-3|15|-|-|TRBJ2-1
TGCGCCAGCAGCCAAATCGATACAGGGTTCAATGAGCAGTTCTTC
CASSQIDTGFNEQFF
>TRBV11-3|13|few|-|TRBJ2-1
TGTGCCAGCAGCGCCACCGGGACCTATGAGCAGTTCTTC
CASSATGTYEQFF
>TRBV4-2|16|-|-|TRBJ1-2
TGTGCCAGCAGTCAAGGGATGGGAGGAGGGGACTATGGCTACACCTTC
CASSQGMGGGDYGYTF
>TRBV29-1|15|-|-|TRBJ1-1
TGCAGCGTTGAACGGTCGGGGGGAGGGGACACTGAAGCTTTCTTT
CSVERSGGGDTEAFF
>TRBV7-8|12|-|-|TRBJ2-3
TGTGCCAGCAGGCGGACGACAGATACGCAGTATTTT
CASRRTTDTQYF
>TRBV11-2|13|-|-|TRBJ1-2
TGTGCCAGCAGCTTAGGCCTTAACTATGGCTACACCTTC
CASSLGLNYGYTF
>TRBV6-2/TRBV6-3|17|-|-|TRBJ2-1
TGTGCCAGCAGTCCCCGGGGACTTTTAAACCTCTACAATGAGCAGTTCTTC
CASSPRGLLNLYNEQFF
>TRBV24-1|16|-|TRBD1|TRBJ1-5
TGTGCCACCAGTGATCTAGGGACAGATAGCAATCAGCCCCAGCATTTT
CATSDLGTDSNQPQHF
>TRBV19|11|-|-|TRBJ1-1
TGTGCCAGTAGTATCGGGATTGAAGCTTTCTTT
CASSIGIEAFF
>TRBV7-2|14|-|-|TRBJ1-5
TGTGCCAGCAGCTTAACAAGGGAGGTTCAGCCCCAGCATTTT
CASSLTREVQPQHF
>TRBV7-9|17|-|-|TRBJ2-3
TGTGCCAGCAGCGAACCCAGGACAAGACTTGCCACAGATACGCAGTATTTT
CASSEPRTRLATDTQYF
>TRBV20-1|15|-|TRBD2|TRBJ2-3
TGCAGTGCTAGTCTAGCGGGGGAGGGTACAGATACGCAGTATTTT
CSASLAGEGTDTQYF
>TRBV29-1|12|once|-|TRBJ2-5
TGCAGCGCACGAAGGGATGGGGAGACCCAGTACTTC
CSARRDGETQYF
>TRBV4-2|16|-|-|TRBJ2-7
TGTGCCAGCAGCCCTCTTGCGGGACTCCCGGCCCGCGAGCAGTACTTC
CASSPLAGLPAREQYF
>TRBV10-1|15|-|-|TRBJ2-2
TGCGCCAGCAGGTCACAGGGGGGGGACACCGGGGAGCTGTTTTTT
CASRSQGGDTGELFF
>TRBV15|15|once|-|TRBJ2-2
TGTGCCACCAGCAGAGATCGGACTCTCACCGGGGAGCTGTTTTTT
CATSRDRTLTGELFF
>TRBV7-2|12|-|-|TRBJ2-3
TGTGCCAGCAGCTTTGTCCTAGATACGCAGTATTTT
CASSFVLDTQYF
>TRBV15|16|-|TRBD1|TRBJ2-3
TGTGCCACCAGCAGAGAAGTGACAGGGTCGACAGATACGCAGTATTTT
CATSREVTGSTDTQYF
>TRBV6-5|12|-|-|TRBJ2-7
TGTGCCAGCAGGCTAGGGGTCTACGAGCAGTACTTC
CASRLGVYEQYF